Below, 8 T cell receptor beta chains from the same sample are listed, as sequenced in a study of blood T cell repertoires in COVID-19. Clones were sequenced by immunoSEQ multiplex PCR, and TCRdb holds only the in-frame ones, with some missing. The repertoire holds under 130,000 clones, roughly 84% seen once, with 13% in the top ten. What was sequenced was peripheral blood. The receptors come from a human donor in a cohort sampled during active or convalescent COVID-19.

The V call is TRBV3-1 (or the pseudogene TRBV3-2), the J call TRBJ2-5, with 7 positions matching TRBD1. The CDR3 loop spans 14 amino acids. CDR1 LGHDT and CDR2 YNNKEL come from the germline V gene (reference sequence). Trimming cost V 5 bases and J 4 bases; bases outside gene matches: 7. In nucleotides, the CDR3 is TGTGCCAGCAGCGATCAGGGGGTTGTAGAGACCCAGTACTTC. It translates to CASSDQGVVETQYF.

This clone was recorded only once. Within the sample, other DNA sequences also encode this same CDR3. The genes are TRBV5-1 and TRBJ1-6; D is ambiguous. Trimming pared 0 bases from V and 4 bases from J, leaving 5 bases between. CDR1 SGHRS and CDR2 YFSETQ come from the germline V gene. There are 14 residues in the CDR3. The CDR3 sequence: CASSLDGYNSPLHF. In DNA, the CDR3 is TGCGCCAGCAGCTTGGACGGGTATAATTCACCCCTCCACTTT.

The chain joins TRBV7-9 to TRBJ1-6, with a weak D call TRBD1 (5 bases). This CDR3 is built from 16 residues. In germline, CDR1 is SEHNR, CDR2 FQNEAQ (reference sequence). V was shortened by 5 bases and J by 5 bases, with 16 bases between the two germline ends. DNA for the CDR3: TGTGCCAGCAGCCCCTATACAGGAATCGATAATTCACCCCTCCACTTT. Amino acid sequence: CASSPYTGIDNSPLHF.

The chain uses TRBV5-1 and TRBJ1-2; D might be TRBD1 (6 bases). Germline V lookup: CDR1 SGHRS, CDR2 YFSETQ. The CDR3 covers 16 residues. V was pared by 5 bases and J by 4 bases, with 21 bases between. DNA for the CDR3: TGCGCCAGCAGTCTCGTCTCAGGGGAATTCGGCTATGGCTACACCTTC. Amino acids: CASSLVSGEFGYGYTF.

The V and J genes are TRBV2 and TRBJ1-3; 7 bases line up with TRBD1. The CDR3 extends over 15 amino acids. Per the germline V gene, CDR1 is SNHLY and CDR2 is FYNNEI. V lost 5 bases, J lost 4 bases, and 8 bases stayed unmatched. Written as DNA, the CDR3 is TGTGCCAGCAGTCCTCAACGGGACAGCGGAAACACCATATATTTT. This translates into CASSPQRDSGNTIYF.

This chain connects TRBV4-1 to TRBJ1-2; D perhaps matches TRBD1 (5 bases). CDR3 length: 14 amino acids. V dropped 2 bases and J dropped 4 bases, with 11 bases sitting between them. CDR1 MGHRA and CDR2 YSYEKL come from the germline V gene. The CDR3 DNA reads as TGCGCCAGCAGCCAACTCCAGGGTGGCTATGGCTACACCTTC. Its translation: CASSQLQGGYGYTF.

The chain employs TRBV20-1 and TRBJ2-1, with 10 bases aligning to TRBD2. The CDR3 contains 15 residues. J gave up 8 bases and V 3 bases, and 10 bases lay outside the gene matches. The germline gives CDR1 DFQATT, CDR2 SNEGSKA (reference sequence). The CDR3 sequence: CSASDPSGGLYEQFF. CDR3 bases: TGCAGTGCTAGTGATCCTAGCGGGGGACTCTATGAGCAGTTCTTC.

The rearrangement joins TRBV24-1 to TRBJ2-5; maybe TRBD1 (6 bases). V gave up 1 base and J gave up 5 bases, with 13 bases separating them. The CDR3 loop spans 15 amino acids. Germline values: CDR1 KGHDR, CDR2 SFDVKD. CDR3 bases: TGTGCCACCAGTGATTTTAGGGGGTGCCGCGAGACCCAGTACTTC. Translation: CATSDFRGCRETQYF.